This T cell receptor beta chain was observed in a study of blood T cell repertoires in COVID-19. Turning to the study itself: Samples representing acute and convalescent COVID-19 were sourced from the United States, Italy and Spain. PBMCs, B-cell-depleted T cells, or T cells were the source of the cDNA or gDNA that made up the material.

Only one count was recorded for this clone. The authors' processing: The authors estimated nucleated cell counts from reference gene primer amplification. Produced via immunoSEQ multiplex PCR; TCRdb's table is partial and in-frame only. The V and J calls and the clone size are those of that table, but D and trimming were determined from the DNA. Among roughly 59,000 clones listed, over 75% were seen once. The ends were cut back, 7 bases at V and 7 bases at J, with 16 bases in the middle. This CDR3 spans 13 amino acids. Germline V CDR1 and CDR2: LNHDA, SQIVND (reference sequence). The receptor was isolated from a human donor in a cohort sampled during active COVID-19. Sequencing was carried out using peripheral blood. V usage is TRBV19 and J usage is TRBJ1-1; D is possibly TRBD1 (6 bases). CDR3 coding DNA: TGTGCCAGTATGGGGGCCCCTACGGGTGAAGCTTTCTTT. Translating gives CASMGAPTGEAFF.